Below are 21 T cell receptor beta chains sequenced from a single sample in a study of OX40 agonist ivuxolimab in advanced cancers. Using immunoSEQ multiplex PCR, the repertoire was profiled, and TCRdb retains in-frame clones only, with some absent. The repertoire has fewer than 35,000 clones, approximately 90% of them found once; the top ten carry approximately 0.9%. Sample: CD4+ or CD8+ T cells sorted from blood, taken in a trial of the OX40 agonist ivuxolimab. The receptors come from an adult with an advanced solid tumor such as melanoma, head and neck, liver or kidney cancer.

This chain uses TRBV10-3 with TRBJ1-2; no clear D. CDR1 is ENHRY, CDR2 SYGVKD, per germline. This CDR3 spans 15 amino acids. V was clipped by 0 bases and J by 0 bases, with 8 bases between them. The CDR3 loop is CAISESLGTNYGYTF. The CDR3 DNA sequence: TGTGCCATCAGTGAGTCGTTAGGGACTAACTATGGCTACACCTTC.

This rearrangement joins TRBV4-3 to TRBJ2-7; D gene unclear. Per the germline V gene, CDR1 is LGHNA and CDR2 is YSLEER. V lost 4 bases to trimming and J lost 4 bases, with 14 bases between them. The CDR3 is 14 residues long. In nucleotides, the CDR3 is TGCGCCAGCAGCCCAGGACGTACCCCATACGAGCAGTACTTC. This translates into CASSPGRTPYEQYF.

The J gene is TRBJ1-1, the V gene TRBV18; the match to TRBD1 covers 8 bases. CDR1 is KGHSH and CDR2 is LQKENI in the germline V gene. J gave up 1 base and V 6 bases, and 1 base lay outside the gene matches. The CDR3 runs to 13 residues. CDR3 sequence reads: CASSGQGNTEAFF. DNA for the CDR3: TGTGCCAGCTCTGGACAGGGGAACACTGAAGCTTTCTTT.

The J gene is TRBJ1-1, the V gene TRBV27; 9 bases match TRBD1. Germline V gene data show CDR1 as MNHEY and CDR2 as SMNVEV (reference sequence). V gave up 7 bases and J gave up 2 bases; unmatched junction bases: 5. The CDR3 spans 14 residues. CDR3 loop: CASTGQGRNTEAFF. CDR3 in DNA: TGTGCCAGCACCGGACAGGGGCGAAACACTGAAGCTTTCTTT.

In its sample, this clone was seen once. J is TRBJ2-2 and V is TRBV6-1; TRBD1 is a possible D gene (6 bases). The CDR3 has 15 amino acids. The germline V and J ends were trimmed by 4 bases and 4 bases, with 13 bases remaining between them. Germline V gives CDR1 MNHNS, CDR2 SASEGT. The CDR3 sequence: CASSGQGHRTGELFF. The CDR3 coding sequence is TGTGCCAGCAGTGGGCAGGGACATCGCACCGGGGAGCTGTTTTTT.

The V and J genes are TRBV11-2 and TRBJ2-3; 13 nucleotides line up with TRBD2. This CDR3 comprises 18 residues. Germline V CDR1 and CDR2: SGHAT, FQNNGV. Germline trimming cut 2 bases from V and 6 bases from J; bases unmatched to any gene: 11. DNA for the CDR3: TGTGCCAGCAGCTTAATAAGGTCGGGACTAGCGGGGATGGATACGCAGTATTTT. This encodes CASSLIRSGLAGMDTQYF. The entire variable domain, with the rest obtained from reference TRBV11-2 and TRBJ2-3, is as follows: EAGVAQSPRYKIIEKRQSVAFWCNPISGHATLYWYQQILGQGPKLLIQFQNNGVVDDSQLPKDRFSAERLKGVDSTLKIQPAKLEDSAVYLCASSLIRSGLAGMDTQYFGPGTRLTVL.

The chain combines TRBV6-6 with TRBJ1-1; TRBD1 agrees at 11 bases. The V gene's germline CDR1 is MNHNY and CDR2 SVGAGI (reference sequence). The CDR3 has 16 residues. The V segment lost 5 bases and the J segment 0 bases; nucleotides outside the gene matches: 5. CDR3 amino acids: CASSRTGGALNTEAFF. The CDR3 region has the DNA TGTGCCAGCAGTCGGACAGGGGGCGCCTTGAACACTGAAGCTTTCTTT.

This chain uses TRBV10-2 with TRBJ2-1; D might be TRBD2 (6 bases). V was clipped by 7 bases and J by 6 bases, with 16 bases between them. The germline V gene has CDR1 WSHSY and CDR2 SAAADI. The CDR3 has 14 amino acids. The CDR3 nucleotides are TGCGCCAGCAAGAGGGACCGGAGGGTCAATGAGCAGTTCTTC. Its translation: CASKRDRRVNEQFF.

The rearrangement links TRBV6-1 to TRBJ1-2; 8 bases align to TRBD1. Looked up from germline, CDR1 is MNHNS and CDR2 is SASEGT. The CDR3 is made up of 14 amino acids. J gave up 6 bases and V 6 bases, and 9 bases lay outside the gene matches. CDR3 residues: CASSPRGQGNGYTF. CDR3 in DNA: TGTGCCAGCAGCCCCAGGGGGCAGGGAAATGGCTACACCTTC.

V and J are TRBV10-1 and TRBJ2-3; the match to TRBD2 covers 8 bases. With V trimmed by 0 bases and J by 2 bases, 10 bases remained unmatched. Germline CDR1 reads WNHNN; CDR2 reads SYGVQD (reference sequence). The CDR3 length is 18 residues. CDR3 in amino acids: CASSESVAGPRNTDTQYF. The CDR3 nucleotides read TGCGCCAGCAGTGAGTCGGTAGCGGGGCCAAGAAACACAGATACGCAGTATTTT.

CDR3: CASSPGLLETNEKLFF. In DNA form, the CDR3 reads TGTGCCAGCAGCCCGGGGCTCCTCGAGACTAATGAAAAACTGTTTTTT. This chain uses TRBV11-2 with TRBJ1-4; D might be TRBD1 (5 bases). The CDR3 runs to 16 residues. The germline V gene encodes CDR1 SGHAT and CDR2 FQNNGV. V dropped 5 bases and J dropped 2 bases, with 15 bases sitting between them.

There are a few counts of this clone. The chain uses TRBV16 and TRBJ1-2; a possible D gene is TRBD1 (5 bases). The length of the CDR3 is 13 residues. The V end was cut by 0 bases, the J end by 4 bases, with 6 bases between. CDR1 is KGHSY and CDR2 is FQNENV in the germline V gene. In DNA form, the CDR3 reads TGTGCCAGCAGCCAATCACAGGTCTATGGCTACACCTTC. Encoded protein: CASSQSQVYGYTF.

The chain has TRBV7-2 and TRBJ1-1; possibly TRBD1 for D (5 bases). Germline assignment: CDR1 SGHTA and CDR2 FQGNSA. CDR3 length equals 14 residues. V was pared by 2 bases and J by 0 bases, with 7 bases between. CDR3 coding DNA: TGTGCCAGCAGCTTATGGGGGGTGAACACTGAAGCTTTCTTT. It is translated as CASSLWGVNTEAFF.

The chain recombines TRBV6-5 with TRBJ1-1; 7 bases agree with TRBD1. The germline CDR1 and CDR2 sequences are MNHEY and SVGAGI. The CDR3 loop spans 16 amino acids. After removal of 0 bases from V and 5 bases from J, the junction contained 9 bases not matched to a gene. CDR3 sequence (DNA): TGTGCCAGCAGTTACTCGAGAAGGACAGGAGGGACTGAAGCTTTCTTT. Its translation: CASSYSRRTGGTEAFF.

This clone was counted a few times. The rearrangement uses TRBV27 and TRBJ1-6; the D gene is possibly TRBD1 (6 bases). V gave up 3 bases and J gave up 7 bases, with 10 bases separating them. This CDR3 is 14 amino acids long. Germline CDR1 reads MNHEY; CDR2 reads SMNVEV (reference sequence). The chain's CDR3 is CASSFRTVNSPLHF. CDR3 sequence (DNA): TGTGCCAGCAGTTTCCGGACAGTCAATTCACCCCTCCACTTT.

The CDR3 here is CASSSGGWSYEQYF. The CDR3 DNA reads TGTGCCAGCAGTTCGGGGGGTTGGTCCTACGAGCAGTACTTC. V is TRBV27 and J is TRBJ2-7, with TRBD2 matching 7 bases. With 4 bases clipped from V and 1 base from J, the junction kept 4 bases outside the gene matches. The length of the CDR3 is 14 residues. The germline V gene encodes CDR1 MNHEY and CDR2 SMNVEV (reference sequence).

The J gene is TRBJ2-5, the V gene TRBV5-4; D is unresolved. Germline V gene data show CDR1 as SGHNT and CDR2 as YYREEE (reference sequence). The ends were cut back, 4 bases at V and 4 bases at J, with 11 bases in the middle. There are 13 residues in the CDR3. This CDR3 is CASSLGPGETQYF. The CDR3 DNA follows: TGTGCCAGCAGCCTCGGACCTGGAGAGACCCAGTACTTC.

CDR3 residues: CASSLAGVATDTQYF. CDR3 in DNA: TGTGCCAGCAGCTTAGCGGGAGTTGCCACAGATACGCAGTATTTT. V usage is TRBV7-8 and J usage is TRBJ2-3, with D possibly matching TRBD2 (5 bases). Germline CDR1 is SGHVS and CDR2 is FQNEAQ. The CDR3 sequence is 15 residues long. The V end was cut by 0 bases, the J end by 2 bases, with 9 bases between.

The chain carries TRBV18 and TRBJ2-3; TRBD2 aligns across 14 bases. V shed 4 bases, J shed 5 bases, and the junction held 14 bases outside the gene matches. Germline V gives CDR1 KGHSH, CDR2 LQKENI. The CDR3 length is 19 residues. In DNA, the CDR3 is TGTGCCAGCTCACTGAGGGGACTAGCGGGAGAGGAAATGAGAGATACGCAGTATTTT. Its protein product is CASSLRGLAGEEMRDTQYF.

The CDR3 spells CASSVDWNYGYTF. CDR3 DNA sequence: TGTGCCAGCAGCGTAGACTGGAACTATGGCTACACCTTC. This chain links TRBV9 with TRBJ1-2; no firm D call. Germline V gives CDR1 SGDLS, CDR2 YYNGEE. This CDR3 is 13 amino acids long. V shed 0 bases and J shed 2 bases, with 5 bases lying between them.

The V gene is TRBV27, the J gene TRBJ2-4, with 9 positions matching TRBD1. The V gene end was trimmed by 3 bases and the J gene end by 7 bases; junction bases not matched to a gene: 7. This CDR3 has 15 residues. Per the germline V gene, CDR1 is MNHEY and CDR2 is SMNVEV (reference sequence). The CDR3, as DNA: TGTGCCAGCAGTTTCGAGGGACAGGGAGGGAACATTCAGTACTTC. Its protein product is CASSFEGQGGNIQYF.